This T cell receptor (beta chain) emerged from a study of T cell responses to AZD1222 COVID-19 vaccine. Points from the study as a whole: Nearly half of spike-specific TCRs reportedly target variant regions that are unmutated in the B.1.351 and B.1.1.7 variants. Elevations in Spike-specific TCR breadth and depth followed administration of two AZD1222 doses. Sampled repertoires all dated from after the peak T cell response. Donors were mostly white British, more females; clonal diversity possibly underestimated.

Profiling relied on immunoSEQ multiplex PCR, and the TCRdb table lists in-frame clones only, not all of them. The repertoire includes about 75,000 clones, roughly 91% of them detected once, and roughly 18% sits in the top ten. A word on this clone: Its antigen remains unknown.

V lost 2 bases and J lost 8, with 18 bases in between. Germline CDR1 GTSNPN, CDR2 SVGIG (reference sequence). The CDR3 is 15 amino acids. This sequence was found in an adult who received the AZD1222 COVID-19 vaccine. This sequence joins TRBV30 and TRBJ1-4; D is perhaps TRBD1 (6 bases). The specimen comprised peripheral blood, sampled 28 days after the second AZD1222 dose. In DNA form, the CDR3 reads TGTGCCTGGAGTTCCGGGCAGGGGAATTCAGAAAAACTGTTTTTT. It codes for CAWSSGQGNSEKLFF. The complete variable domain, with remaining parts taken from reference TRBV30 and TRBJ1-4, reads SQTIHQWPATLVQPVGSPLSLECTVEGTSNPNLYWYRQAAGRGLQLLFYSVGIGQISSEVPQNLSASRPQDRQFILSSKKLLLSDSGFYLCAWSSGQGNSEKLFFGSGTQLSVL.